The 11 T cell receptor beta chains reported below all come from one sample, sequenced in a study of blood T cell repertoires in COVID-19. Here immunoSEQ multiplex PCR was the method, and the copy in TCRdb shows in-frame clones only, minus some. The table lists around 50,000 clones, around 92% of them singletons, with roughly 2% in the top ten. Material for sequencing was peripheral blood. These receptors originate from a human donor in a cohort sampled during active COVID-19.

The gene calls are TRBV28 and TRBJ1-4; D unresolved. The CDR3 is made up of 12 amino acids. CDR1 MDHEN and CDR2 SYDVKM come from the germline V gene. V gave up 5 bases and J gave up 17 bases, with 18 bases separating them. Here the CDR3 reads CASSLQTGSVFF. CDR3 DNA: TGTGCCAGCAGTCTCCAGACCGGGTCAGTTTTTTTT.

The rearrangement links TRBV19 to TRBJ2-1, with 11 bases aligning to TRBD2. Germline V CDR1 and CDR2: LNHDA, SQIVND (reference sequence). The CDR3 has 17 amino acids. V trimming: 1 base; J trimming: 4 bases; junction bases outside the gene matches: 6. CDR3 DNA: TGTGCCAGTAGTATAGGGCGACTAGCGGGGCTTTACAATGAGCAGTTCTTC. It yields the protein CASSIGRLAGLYNEQFF. Full variable domain (missing parts from reference TRBV19 and TRBJ2-1): DGGITQSPKYLFRKEGQNVTLSCEQNLNHDAMYWYRQDPGQGLRLIYYSQIVNDFQKGDIAEGYSVSREKKESFPLTVTSAQKNPTAFYLCASSIGRLAGLYNEQFFGPGTRLTVL.

On this clone: Its ends do not fully match the called genes, so a read error is possible. This chain joins TRBV7-7 and TRBJ2-5, with TRBD2 identical over 14 bases. The length of the CDR3 is 16 residues. CDR1 is SSHAT, CDR2 FNYEAQ, per germline (reference sequence). The CDR3 is CASSRGLAGGEETQYF. The CDR3 nucleotides are TGTGCTAGCAGCCGCGGACTAGCGGGAGGTGAAGAGACCCAGTACTTC. Supplemented by reference TRBV7-7 and TRBJ2-5, the full variable domain reads GAGVSQSPRYKVTKRGQDVTLRCDPISSHATLYWYQQALGQGPEFLTYFNYEAQPDKSGLPSDRFSAERPEGSISTLTIQRTEQRDSAMYRCASSRGLAGGEETQYFGPGTRLLVL.

The gene calls are TRBV24-1 and TRBJ1-1; the D is unclear. In germline, CDR1 is KGHDR, CDR2 SFDVKD. This CDR3 is built from 16 residues. V was pared by 3 bases and J by 0 bases, with 13 bases between. DNA for the CDR3: TGTGCCACCAGTGATCATCCAACAGCCATGAACACTGAAGCTTTCTTT. Protein sequence: CATSDHPTAMNTEAFF.

This chain uses TRBV29-1 with TRBJ2-1, with TRBD1 identical over 10 bases. The CDR3 totals 19 residues. Germline values: CDR1 SQVTM, CDR2 ANQGSEA. The V gene end was trimmed by 3 bases and the J gene end by 7 bases; junction bases not matched to a gene: 21. DNA for the CDR3: TGCAGCGTTGATGGGCCTCTAGTGGGGGACAGGGGAGGAATAAATGAGCAGTTCTTC. The encoded protein is CSVDGPLVGDRGGINEQFF.

The V call is TRBV11-1, the J call TRBJ2-1; 8 positions match TRBD2. Looked up from germline, CDR1 is SGHAT and CDR2 is FQDESV (reference sequence). V dropped 5 bases and J dropped 3; count of bases not matched to a gene: 9. This CDR3 has 16 residues. The CDR3 DNA is TGTGCCAGCAGCAGCCAACCCCTAGCGGGCTACAATGAGCAGTTCTTC. This codes for CASSSQPLAGYNEQFF.

This clone turned up a few times. The chain carries TRBV30 and TRBJ1-2; 7 nucleotides agree with TRBD1. CDR3 length: 12 amino acids. Trimming at V came to 1 base and at J to 5 bases, leaving 1 base not matched to a gene. Germline V lookup: CDR1 GTSNPN, CDR2 SVGIG (reference sequence). This CDR3 reads CAWSAGGYGYTF. The CDR3 coding sequence is TGTGCCTGGAGTGCAGGGGGGTATGGCTACACCTTC.

V gene TRBV7-9 combines with J gene TRBJ2-2; D is ambiguous. Germline CDR1 and CDR2: SEHNR and FQNEAQ (reference sequence). V was shortened by 1 base and J by 1 base, with 7 bases between the two germline ends. The CDR3 runs to 15 residues. In nucleotides, the CDR3 is TGTGCCAGCAGCTTAGTCAGAGGGAACACCGGGGAGCTGTTTTTT. Its protein product is CASSLVRGNTGELFF.

V gene TRBV10-1 combines with J gene TRBJ1-1; a possible D gene is TRBD1 (5 bases). The CDR3 runs to 16 residues. Trimming left V 0 bases short and J 3 bases short, with 14 bases between. Per the germline V gene, CDR1 is WNHNN and CDR2 is SYGVQD (reference sequence). CDR3 residues: CASSESRLLQDTEAFF. The CDR3 bases are TGCGCCAGCAGTGAGTCGAGGCTTCTACAGGACACTGAAGCTTTCTTT.

V usage is TRBV7-2 and J usage is TRBJ2-7, with 11 bases identical to TRBD1. Germline CDR1 is SGHTA and CDR2 is FQGNSA. The CDR3 has 17 amino acids. Trimming removed 0 bases from V and 2 bases from J; junction bases left unmatched: 6. This CDR3 is CASSLAGTGGPPYEQYF. As DNA, the CDR3 is TGTGCCAGCAGCTTAGCCGGGACAGGGGGACCACCCTACGAGCAGTACTTC.

The chain uses TRBV2 and TRBJ2-2; D is possibly TRBD1 (7 bases). This CDR3 has 15 amino acids. V was cut by 6 bases and J by 5 bases, with 16 bases left in between. Germline values: CDR1 SNHLY, CDR2 FYNNEI. The CDR3 sequence is CASSEEQGRTGELFF. CDR3 nucleotides: TGTGCCAGCAGCGAGGAACAGGGGAGGACCGGGGAGCTGTTTTTT.